This entry concerns a single TCR beta chain. Under the authors' procedure: By means of reference gene primer amplification, nucleated cell counts were estimated. Data came from immunoSEQ multiplex PCR; TCRdb stores just in-frame clones and leaves some out. V, J and clone size derive from that table, while D and trimming were established from the DNA sequence. Here the sample spans a few hundred thousand clones, 90% to 95% being singletons. The data stem from a study of blood T cell repertoires in COVID-19. Sequenced input: PBMCs or T cells enriched from blood (not recorded which). The TCR sequence derives from a woman aged 40 to 50 who had been exposed to COVID-19.

In DNA, the CDR3 is TGTGCCAGCAGCTTAGGACAGGGTGGTGAAGCTTTCTTT. This encodes CASSLGQGGEAFF. The chain carries TRBV7-8 and TRBJ1-1; 7 bases fit TRBD1. Per the germline V gene, CDR1 is SGHVS and CDR2 is FQNEAQ. With 1 base clipped from V and 7 bases from J, the junction kept 3 bases outside the gene matches. CDR3 length: 13 amino acids. Full variable domain (missing parts from reference TRBV7-8 and TRBJ1-1): GAGVSQSPRYKVAKRGQDVALRCDPISGHVSLFWYQQALGQGPEFLTYFQNEAQLDKSGLPSDRFFAERPEGSVSTLKIQRTQQEDSAVYLCASSLGQGGEAFFGQGTRLTVV.